A single sample is the source of the 30 T cell receptor beta chains below, sequenced in a study of T cells expressing NK-cell markers. TCRdb re-called the 5' RACE reads and catalogs CDR3 proteins one per entry, DNA excluded. The record lists 550,000 to 600,000 distinct CDR3 sequences, of which the ten most abundant hold roughly 3.5%. Sequencing was carried out using blood T cells: a sorted CD56 or NKG2C T cell subset, CD4+ or CD8+ T cells, or bulk PBMC T cells (not recorded which). The receptor set was obtained from a man aged 18 to 30 in good health.

The CDR3 here is CASSEGGSSEQYF. This chain links TRBV2 with TRBJ2-7. CDR1 is SNHLY and CDR2 is FYNNEI in the germline V gene. The CDR3 covers 13 residues.

This chain connects TRBV27 to TRBJ2-1. Germline V CDR1 and CDR2: MNHEY, SMNVEV (reference sequence). The CDR3 runs to 14 residues. The CDR3 sequence is CASSLSLSGNEQFF.

The gene calls are TRBV7-6 and TRBJ1-1; TCRdb proposes TRBD1, but this gene call is untestable without DNA. CDR1 and CDR2 (germline): SGHVS, FNYEAQ. This CDR3 is built from 15 residues. The CDR3 sequence: CASSLAGAVNTEAFF. Filled out from reference TRBV7-6 and TRBJ1-1, the complete variable domain reads GAGVSQSPRYKVTKRGQDVALRCDPISGHVSLYWYRQALGQGPEFLTYFNYEAQQDKSGLPNDRFSAERPEGSISTLTIQRTEQRDSAMYRCASSLAGAVNTEAFFGQGTRLTVV.

This chain links TRBV29-1 with TRBJ2-1; TCRdb proposes TRBD2, but this gene call is untestable without DNA. The CDR3 is 12 amino acids. Per the germline V gene, CDR1 is SQVTM and CDR2 is ANQGSEA. CDR3 sequence reads: CSVAPSRDEQFF.

The rearrangement uses TRBV5-1 and TRBJ2-5; TCRdb names TRBD2, which stays unverified in the absence of DNA. The CDR3 length is 15 residues. CDR1 and CDR2 from the germline V gene are SGHRS and YFSETQ. CDR3 sequence reads: CASSPRTWPKETQYF. Full variable domain (outside the CDR3, taken from reference TRBV5-1 and TRBJ2-5): KAGVTQTPRYLIKTRGQQVTLSCSPISGHRSVSWYQQTPGQGLQFLFEYFSETQRNKGNFPGRFSGRQFSNSRSEMNVSTLELGDSALYLCASSPRTWPKETQYFGPGTRLLVL.

The rearrangement joins TRBV7-6 to TRBJ2-5; TCRdb's D call of TRBD1 is untestable without DNA. This CDR3 contains 15 residues. Germline V gene data show CDR1 as SGHVS and CDR2 as FNYEAQ. This CDR3 is CASSLETGSRETQYF.

V and J are TRBV2 and TRBJ2-2; TCRdb's D call, TRBD2, is unchecked because there is no DNA. CDR1 is SNHLY and CDR2 is FYNNEI in the germline V gene. The CDR3 covers 16 residues. The CDR3 is CASGAASGRATGELFF.

The V and J genes are TRBV5-1 and TRBJ2-1; TCRdb's D call of TRBD1 is untestable without DNA. Germline CDR1 reads SGHRS; CDR2 reads YFSETQ. The CDR3 is made up of 17 amino acids. The CDR3 spells CASRTGTVQGDSLEQFF.

The chain couples TRBV3-1 to TRBJ2-2; TCRdb calls TRBD1, which cannot be checked without DNA. The length of the CDR3 is 16 residues. The germline gives CDR1 LGHDT, CDR2 YNNKEL (reference sequence). CDR3 sequence: CASSQRRTGYTGELFF.

V gene TRBV6-2 or TRBV6-3 combines with J gene TRBJ2-3; TCRdb picks TRBD2, but there is no DNA to check that call. Germline CDR1 is MNHEY and CDR2 is SVGEGT. CDR3 length equals 15 residues. CDR3: CASSLSGPRGDTQYF.

The gene calls are TRBV6-1 and TRBJ2-1; checking the TCRdb D call of TRBD1 is not possible without DNA. The CDR3 contains 14 residues. Per the germline V gene, CDR1 is MNHNS and CDR2 is SASEGT. The CDR3 region is CASRGTGRIGEQFF.

V is TRBV7-9 and J is TRBJ2-3. The CDR3 sequence is 15 residues long. Per germline, CDR1 SEHNR and CDR2 FQNEAQ (reference sequence). This chain's CDR3 is CASSFSANLTDTQYF.

J is TRBJ2-3 and V is TRBV6-1; absent DNA, TCRdb's TRBD1 call cannot be checked. The CDR3 runs 15 residues. CDR1 and CDR2 (germline): MNHNS, SASEGT. The CDR3 reads CASSRQDTGTDTQYF.

The rearrangement joins TRBV20-1 to TRBJ2-7; the TCRdb call, TRBD2, lacks DNA for checking. This CDR3 has 15 residues. Germline values: CDR1 DFQATT, CDR2 SNEGSKA (reference sequence). CDR3 sequence: CSATSSTSGVYEQYF.

The gene calls are TRBV20-1 and TRBJ2-1; TCRdb selects TRBD2, and the lack of DNA leaves this call unchecked. This CDR3 has 15 residues. Germline-derived CDR1 and CDR2 are DFQATT and SNEGSKA (reference sequence). This CDR3 is CSARGGDWLPDEQFF.

This chain links TRBV29-1 with TRBJ2-2; TCRdb indicates TRBD2, and absent DNA this call remains unverified. Per germline, CDR1 SQVTM and CDR2 ANQGSEA. The CDR3 has 14 amino acids. CDR3 region: CSVERQGNTGELFF.

The chain recombines TRBV4-1 with TRBJ2-3; checking the TCRdb D call of TRBD2 is not possible without DNA. The germline V gene has CDR1 MGHRA and CDR2 YSYEKL. CDR3 length equals 18 residues. The CDR3 loop is CASSQDWGTSGRADTQYF.

The chain combines TRBV2 with TRBJ2-3; as DNA is missing, the TRBD1 call by TCRdb cannot be tested. Germline V gene data show CDR1 as SNHLY and CDR2 as FYNNEI. The length of the CDR3 is 12 residues. The CDR3 loop is CATTGRTDTQYF.

The rearrangement uses TRBV3-1 and TRBJ1-1; TCRdb's D call of TRBD1 is untestable without DNA. The CDR3 runs 13 residues. CDR1 is LGHDT, CDR2 YNNKEL, per germline (reference sequence). The CDR3 loop is CASSLGTGARAFF.

The chain couples TRBV29-1 to TRBJ1-2; no DNA is available, so the TRBD1 call from TCRdb remains unchecked. Germline CDR1 SQVTM, CDR2 ANQGSEA. The CDR3 length is 15 residues. The CDR3 reads CSVELGTGTGYGYTF.

The rearrangement links TRBV6-1 to TRBJ2-5; TCRdb lists TRBD2, though no DNA is available to test this call. CDR3 length: 13 residues. CDR1 MNHNS and CDR2 SASEGT come from the germline V gene. CDR3 residues: CASRGTDQETQYF.

The V and J genes are TRBV5-1 and TRBJ2-1; the D call of TRBD1 rests on TCRdb alone, since no DNA is present to check it. The CDR3 extends over 14 amino acids. CDR1 and CDR2 from the germline V gene are SGHRS and YFSETQ. The CDR3 protein is CASSLGGEDHEQFF.

The genes are TRBV7-2 and TRBJ2-7; the D call of TRBD1 rests on TCRdb alone, since no DNA is present to check it. There are 16 residues in the CDR3. From germline, CDR1 is SGHTA and CDR2 FQGNSA. CDR3 loop: CASSLVPGQGDYEQYF.

The chain uses TRBV6-4 and TRBJ2-3; TCRdb's D gene call, TRBD1, goes unchecked for lack of DNA. Germline CDR1 is MRHNA and CDR2 is SNTAGT. CDR3 length: 14 residues. This CDR3 reads CASSAGQKTDTQYF.

The J gene is TRBJ2-7, the V gene TRBV25-1; the TCRdb D gene call, TRBD1, has no DNA to confirm it. CDR1 and CDR2 from the germline V gene are MGHDK and SYGVNS. The CDR3 consists of 16 residues. The CDR3 sequence is CASSEFAGGPSYEQYF.

The rearrangement links TRBV5-1 to TRBJ2-1; the TCRdb D gene call, TRBD1, has no DNA to confirm it. CDR1 is SGHRS, CDR2 YFSETQ, per germline. CDR3 length: 14 amino acids. The CDR3 loop reads CASSTGTGMDEQFF.

The chain links TRBV15 to TRBJ2-1; TCRdb reports TRBD1, a call that lacks DNA to check it against. CDR1 and CDR2 (germline): LNHNV, YYDKDF (reference sequence). The CDR3 runs 15 residues. The CDR3 sequence: CATNQGLGVNNEQFF.

The chain is built from TRBV18 and TRBJ2-1; TCRdb outputs TRBD2, but without DNA this stays unchecked. The germline gives CDR1 KGHSH, CDR2 LQKENI. CDR3 size: 14 residues. CDR3 protein: CASSLGQGRAEQFF.

The CDR3 region is CASLGGDYGYTF. The V call is TRBV6-6, the J call TRBJ1-2. The germline CDR1 and CDR2 sequences are MNHNY and SVGAGI (reference sequence). The CDR3 runs to 12 residues.

CDR3 region: CSARVLPGQGRYEQYF. This sequence joins TRBV20-1 and TRBJ2-7; TCRdb picks TRBD1, but there is no DNA to check that call. This CDR3 spans 16 amino acids. Per the germline V gene, CDR1 is DFQATT and CDR2 is SNEGSKA (reference sequence).